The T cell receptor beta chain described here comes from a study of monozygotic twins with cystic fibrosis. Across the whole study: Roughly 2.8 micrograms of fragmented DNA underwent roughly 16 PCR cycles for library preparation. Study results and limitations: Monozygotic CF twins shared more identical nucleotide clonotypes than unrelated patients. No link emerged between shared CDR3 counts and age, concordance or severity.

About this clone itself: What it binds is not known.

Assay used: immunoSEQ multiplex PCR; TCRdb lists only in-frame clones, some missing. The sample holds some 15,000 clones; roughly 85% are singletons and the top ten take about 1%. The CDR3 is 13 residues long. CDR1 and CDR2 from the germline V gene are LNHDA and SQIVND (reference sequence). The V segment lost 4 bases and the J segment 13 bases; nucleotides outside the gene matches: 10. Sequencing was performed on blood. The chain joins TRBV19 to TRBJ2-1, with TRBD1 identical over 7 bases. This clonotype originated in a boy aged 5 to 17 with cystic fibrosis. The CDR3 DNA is TGTGCCAGTAGTAACCAACGGGACAGAAAACAGTTCTTC. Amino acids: CASSNQRDRKQFF.